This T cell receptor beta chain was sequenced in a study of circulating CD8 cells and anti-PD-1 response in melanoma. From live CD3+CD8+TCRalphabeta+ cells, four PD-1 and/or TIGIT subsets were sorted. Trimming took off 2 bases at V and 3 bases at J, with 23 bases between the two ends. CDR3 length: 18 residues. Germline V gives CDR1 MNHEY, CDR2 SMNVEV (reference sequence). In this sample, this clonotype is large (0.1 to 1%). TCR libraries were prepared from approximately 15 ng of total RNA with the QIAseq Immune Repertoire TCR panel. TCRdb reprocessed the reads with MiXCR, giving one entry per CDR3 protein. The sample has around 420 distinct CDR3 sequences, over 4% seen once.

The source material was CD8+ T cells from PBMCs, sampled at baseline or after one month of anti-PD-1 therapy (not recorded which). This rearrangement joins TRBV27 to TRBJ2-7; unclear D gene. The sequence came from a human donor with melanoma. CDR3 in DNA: TGTGCCAGCAGTTTAGATAAACCCAGACTGGGTAGTGACTACGAGCAGTACTTC. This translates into CASSLDKPRLGSDYEQYF.